Presented here are 2 T cell receptor beta chains from one specimen sequenced in a study of blood T cell repertoires in COVID-19. Assay used: immunoSEQ multiplex PCR; TCRdb lists only in-frame clones, some missing. The profile covers around 300,000 clones, with roughly 85% appearing a single time and approximately 10% taken by the ten largest. The sequenced sample consisted of peripheral blood. The receptor source for this set is a woman in her seventies with acute or convalescent COVID-19.

The V call is TRBV18, the J call TRBJ2-7; 7 nucleotides line up with TRBD1. Trimming removed 2 bases from V and 4 bases from J; junction bases left unmatched: 2. The V gene's germline CDR1 is KGHSH and CDR2 LQKENI. The CDR3 has 13 amino acids. The CDR3: CASSPRTGYEQYF. CDR3 in DNA: TGTGCCAGCTCACCAAGGACAGGATACGAGCAGTACTTC.

V is TRBV6-5 and J is TRBJ2-7; D remains unclear. This CDR3 has 14 residues. Per the germline V gene, CDR1 is MNHEY and CDR2 is SVGAGI. With 4 bases removed from V and 2 bases from J, the gap between germline ends came to 12 bases. The DNA for the CDR3 is TGTGCCAGCAGTTCCAGGTCGGCCCCCTACGAGCAGTACTTC. Translation gives CASSSRSAPYEQYF.